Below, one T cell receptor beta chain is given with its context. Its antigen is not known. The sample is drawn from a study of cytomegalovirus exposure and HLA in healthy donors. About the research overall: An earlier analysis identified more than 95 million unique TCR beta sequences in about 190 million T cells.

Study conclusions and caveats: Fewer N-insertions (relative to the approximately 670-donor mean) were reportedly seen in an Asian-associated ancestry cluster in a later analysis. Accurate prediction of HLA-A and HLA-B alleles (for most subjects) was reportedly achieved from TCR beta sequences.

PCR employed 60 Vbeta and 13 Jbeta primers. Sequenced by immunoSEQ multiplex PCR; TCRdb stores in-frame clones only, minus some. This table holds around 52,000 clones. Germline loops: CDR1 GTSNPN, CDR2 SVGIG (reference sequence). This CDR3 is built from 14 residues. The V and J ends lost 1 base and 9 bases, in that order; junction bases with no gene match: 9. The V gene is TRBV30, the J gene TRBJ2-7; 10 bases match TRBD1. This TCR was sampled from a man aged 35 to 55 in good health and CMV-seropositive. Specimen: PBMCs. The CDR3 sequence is CAWSGDRGNIGQYF. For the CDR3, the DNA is TGTGCCTGGAGTGGGGACAGGGGAAATATAGGGCAGTACTTC.